The 21 T cell receptor beta chains presented below share a single source sample, sequenced in a study of glioma-infiltrating T cells (dated by TCRdb to 2015 to 2016). The instrument given in TCRdb is Illumina MiSeq. The iRepertoire nested amplicon-rescue multiplex PCR (arm-PCR) platform was used to amplify TCR alpha and beta CDR3 regions from RNA. Using fastp trimming at Q25 and MiXCR clonotype assembly, TCRdb reanalyzed the public sequencing data and kept in-frame beta chains. Every CDR3 protein is listed once, alongside the most common genes and DNA of its rows. The sample table records some 150,000 distinct CDR3 sequences; approximately 40% of these occur just once. Clones ranked in the top ten supply around 20% of the sample. Sequencing input: glioma tissue, nonneoplastic brain tissue, or PBMCs (not recorded which). Receptors originate from a human donor with low-grade glioma or glioblastoma, undergoing nonglioma brain surgery, or in good health (not recorded which).

This rearrangement joins TRBV10-3 to TRBJ2-5, with 8 bases that match TRBD1. This CDR3 has 15 residues. Germline V CDR1 and CDR2: ENHRY, SYGVKD. V shed 4 bases, J shed 3 bases, and the junction held 7 bases outside the gene matches. Here the CDR3 DNA reads TGTGCCATCAGTGGGAGGACAGGGAATAAAGAGACCCAGTACTTC. Protein product: CAISGRTGNKETQYF.

This clonotype was counted a single time. This rearrangement joins TRBV4-1 to TRBJ2-7; TRBD2 might be the D (5 bases). V was shortened by 0 bases and J by 4 bases, with 19 bases between the two germline ends. The germline gives CDR1 MGHRA, CDR2 YSYEKL. The CDR3 totals 17 residues. The CDR3 DNA follows: TGCGCCAGCAGCCAAGATCGGGTGGACTCCTTTCCGTACGAGCAGTACTTC. It yields the protein CASSQDRVDSFPYEQYF.

This chain links TRBV7-2 with TRBJ1-4; 8 bases are shared with TRBD1. Looked up from germline, CDR1 is SGHTA and CDR2 is FQGNSA. V gave up 0 bases and J gave up 7 bases; unmatched junction bases: 4. The CDR3 spans 15 residues. The CDR3: CASSLAQGAGEKLFF. CDR3 coding DNA: TGTGCCAGCAGCTTAGCGCAGGGGGCCGGTGAAAAACTGTTTTTT.

The chain has TRBV7-2 and TRBJ2-3; the D is unclear. The CDR3 consists of 12 residues. Germline CDR1 SGHTA, CDR2 FQGNSA. V lost 5 bases, J lost 2 bases, and 5 bases lay in between. The CDR3 nucleotides read TGTGCCAGCAGCCAAGACACAGATACGCAGTATTTT. Amino acid sequence: CASSQDTDTQYF.

The chain links TRBV7-2 to TRBJ2-7, with 10 bases that match TRBD1. Germline CDR1 SGHTA, CDR2 FQGNSA. This CDR3 spans 15 amino acids. The J segment lost 5 bases and the V segment lost 5 bases, leaving 9 bases of the junction unmatched. Here the CDR3 reads CASSPRGQGFNEQYF. The CDR3 nucleotides read TGTGCCAGCAGCCCGCGGGGACAGGGGTTCAACGAGCAGTACTTC.

This clonotype was observed a handful of times. The rearrangement links TRBV7-2 to TRBJ2-5; D possibly matches TRBD1 or TRBD2 (5 bases each). The CDR3 consists of 14 residues. The germline CDR1 and CDR2 sequences are SGHTA and FQGNSA. The V end was cut by 4 bases, the J end by 1 base, with 10 bases between. The CDR3 spells CASSSGPIQETQYF. CDR3 DNA sequence: TGTGCCAGCAGCTCGGGACCGATCCAAGAGACCCAGTACTTC.

The CDR3 sequence is CASSSAGSASSYNEQFF. The CDR3, as DNA: TGTGCCAGCAGTTCCGCAGGGTCCGCGAGCTCCTACAATGAGCAGTTCTTC. V usage is TRBV6-1 and J usage is TRBJ2-1, with D possibly being TRBD1 (5 bases). CDR1 MNHNS and CDR2 SASEGT come from the germline V gene. The CDR3 loop spans 17 amino acids. Trimming cost V 5 bases and J 0 bases, with 17 bases left between them.

The chain couples TRBV3-1 to TRBJ1-3; D possibly corresponds to TRBD1 (5 bases). From germline, CDR1 is LGHDT and CDR2 YNNKEL (reference sequence). The CDR3 is made up of 16 amino acids. Trimming cost V 1 base and J 0 bases, with 10 bases left between them. The CDR3 reads CASSQVRGSSGNTIYF. CDR3 nucleotide sequence: TGTGCCAGCAGCCAAGTCCGGGGGAGCTCTGGAAACACCATATATTTT.

CDR3 sequence: CASRIPAGYEQYF. The CDR3 DNA is TGCGCCAGCAGGATTCCAGCGGGCTACGAGCAGTACTTC. The chain is built from TRBV5-1 and TRBJ2-7, with TRBD2 as a possible D gene (6 bases). The CDR3 loop spans 13 amino acids. V shed 5 bases and J shed 3 bases, with 12 bases lying between them. Looked up from germline, CDR1 is SGHRS and CDR2 is YFSETQ.

This rearrangement joins TRBV3-1 to TRBJ2-5, with no clear D. CDR3 length: 16 residues. The V end lost 0 bases, the J end lost 4 bases, and 15 bases lay between the germline ends. CDR1 and CDR2 (germline): LGHDT, YNNKEL (reference sequence). The CDR3 is CASSQDHDGPAETQYF. The CDR3 DNA reads as TGTGCCAGCAGCCAAGATCATGACGGGCCAGCAGAGACCCAGTACTTC.

The chain carries TRBV19 and TRBJ1-2; maybe TRBD1 (5 bases). Trimming took 9 bases from V and 6 from J, leaving 17 bases between them. The CDR3 totals 13 residues. Germline V CDR1 and CDR2: LNHDA, SQIVND (reference sequence). Here the CDR3 DNA reads TGTGCCAGCGTACAGGATAATGGGGATGGCTACACCTTC. Amino acids: CASVQDNGDGYTF.

In this sample, this clonotype turned up many times. The junction departs from germline at one end; a sequencing error may be responsible. The rearrangement links TRBV27 to TRBJ1-1, with no clear D. This CDR3 comprises 13 residues. Germline V gives CDR1 MNHEY, CDR2 SMNVEV (reference sequence). The CDR3 DNA follows: TGTGCCAGCAGCTTATTCGGGAACACTGAAGCTTTCTTT. Encoded protein: CASSLFGNTEAFF.

V is TRBV6-1 and J is TRBJ1-1; no reliable D call. The germline CDR1 and CDR2 sequences are MNHNS and SASEGT. Trimming shortened V by 6 bases and J by 4 bases, and 9 bases separated the two germline ends. CDR3 size: 12 residues. In DNA, the CDR3 is TGTGCCAGCAGGGTGGATCTCACTGAAGCTTTCTTT. It translates to CASRVDLTEAFF.

This clonotype showed up just a few times. In DNA, the CDR3 is TGCAGTGGGCAGAGGGATTCACCCCTCCACTTT. This sequence encodes CSGQRDSPLHF. This chain links TRBV20-1 with TRBJ1-6; D remains ambiguous. Germline assignment: CDR1 DFQATT and CDR2 SNEGSKA (reference sequence). The germline V and J ends were trimmed by 7 bases and 8 bases, with 9 bases remaining between them. The CDR3 is made up of 11 amino acids.

This clonotype was seen ten or more times. J is TRBJ2-3 and V is TRBV18; no definite D call. Germline loops: CDR1 KGHSH, CDR2 LQKENI. V lost 0 bases, J lost 0 bases, and 1 base lay in between. This CDR3 has 13 residues. The CDR3 DNA is TGTGCCAGCTCACCACCGAGCACAGATACGCAGTATTTT. It codes for CASSPPSTDTQYF.

This clonotype showed up just a few times. J is TRBJ2-3 and V is TRBV29-1; D not certain. CDR3 length: 14 residues. Germline V lookup: CDR1 SQVTM, CDR2 ANQGSEA. The germline V and J ends were trimmed by 6 bases and 1 base, with 14 bases remaining between them. The CDR3 loop is CSVKGARGTDTQYF. The CDR3 DNA sequence: TGCAGCGTAAAAGGTGCTCGAGGCACAGATACGCAGTATTTT.

This clonotype has just a few counts. The rearrangement uses TRBV10-3 and TRBJ1-1, with 7 bases lining up with TRBD1. The junction had 4 bases not matched to a gene; V was cut back by 3 bases and J by 6 bases. The CDR3 length is 13 residues. Germline V CDR1 and CDR2: ENHRY, SYGVKD. The chain's CDR3 is CAISERGLAEAFF. CDR3 DNA sequence: TGTGCCATCAGTGAAAGGGGGCTGGCTGAAGCTTTCTTT.

This chain connects TRBV7-9 to TRBJ2-7; 9 bases agree with TRBD1. Germline V gene data show CDR1 as SEHNR and CDR2 as FQNEAQ (reference sequence). Unmatched junction bases numbered 1, after V lost 5 bases and J lost 5 bases. This CDR3 has 12 amino acids. The CDR3 sequence is CASSRQGDEQYF. The CDR3 DNA reads TGTGCCAGCAGCCGACAGGGGGACGAGCAGTACTTC.

The chain links TRBV2 to TRBJ2-6, with D possibly being TRBD2 (5 bases). The germline V and J ends were trimmed by 10 bases and 0 bases, with 10 bases remaining between them. The CDR3 sequence is 14 residues long. Germline V gene lookup returns CDR1 SNHLY and CDR2 FYNNEI. The chain's CDR3 is CATGLSSGANVLTF. In DNA form, the CDR3 reads TGTGCCACCGGACTGAGCTCTGGGGCCAACGTCCTGACTTTC.

The chain employs TRBV6-6 and TRBJ2-3; D remains unclear. V was pared by 6 bases and J by 0 bases, with 13 bases between. Germline CDR1 MNHNY, CDR2 SVGAGI (reference sequence). CDR3 length: 15 residues. The CDR3 DNA is TGTGCCAGCAGGGATGGGCCAGCAAGCACAGATACGCAGTATTTT. Its translation is CASRDGPASTDTQYF.

This clonotype was seen a handful of times. CDR3 sequence: CASRDRDSIHEQYF. The CDR3 DNA reads as TGTGCCAGCAGAGACCGGGACAGTATCCACGAGCAGTACTTC. The chain carries TRBV6-1 and TRBJ2-7; 7 bases match TRBD1. From germline, CDR1 is MNHNS and CDR2 SASEGT. J lost 5 bases, V lost 6 bases, and 10 bases had no gene match. This CDR3 spans 14 amino acids.